Described below is a single T cell receptor (beta chain) sequence and its context. The germline CDR1 and CDR2 sequences are LNHDA and SQIVND (reference sequence). Losses at the gene ends were 4 bases for V and 1 base for J; bases not matched to a gene: 2. This CDR3 is 14 amino acids long. This sample stems from a study of blood T cell repertoires in COVID-19. Assay used: immunoSEQ multiplex PCR; TCRdb lists only in-frame clones, some missing. The profile covers 290,000 or so clones, with nearly 90% appearing a single time and 3.5% to 4.5% taken by the ten largest. This rearrangement joins TRBV19 to TRBJ2-3; TRBD1 matches at 7 bases. The sequence came from a woman between 18 and 29 years old with acute COVID-19. Sequences were obtained from PBMCs or T cells enriched from blood (not recorded which). CDR3 DNA sequence: TGTGCCAGTAGTACGCAGGGGGGCACAGATACGCAGTATTTT. The encoded protein is CASSTQGGTDTQYF.